Listed below are T cell receptor beta chains from one sample, sequenced in a study of cytomegalovirus exposure and HLA in healthy donors. The repertoire was sequenced with immunoSEQ multiplex PCR; TCRdb's copy has only in-frame clones and lacks some. The sample lists some 120,000 clones; around 64% were seen once. Sequenced sample: PBMCs. All receptors derive from a young man in good health and CMV-seropositive. Each CDR3 is given with its conserved first and last residue. Each record gives: D gene, clone size, V gene, J gene, CDR3 DNA, CDR3 protein. The D gene is left open where the match is weak. Clone size is given for some rows only: seen once, a few or many times, or a class if the clone is expanded.

D gene: -; clone size: -; V gene: TRBV30; J gene: TRBJ1-2; CDR3 DNA: TGTGCCTGGACGAACCGGGGATTCTATGGCTACACCTTC; CDR3 protein: CAWTNRGFYGYTF
D gene: -; clone size: -; V gene: TRBV2; J gene: TRBJ2-7; CDR3 DNA: TGTGCCAGCAGACAACCTTCGGAGCAGTACTTC; CDR3 protein: CASRQPSEQYF
D gene: -; clone size: -; V gene: TRBV5-6; J gene: TRBJ2-1; CDR3 DNA: TGTGCCAGCAGTCGAGCTCCCGGTCGCCAGGGTGAGCAGTTCTTC; CDR3 protein: CASSRAPGRQGEQFF
D gene: TRBD2; clone size: -; V gene: TRBV6-1; J gene: TRBJ2-1; CDR3 DNA: TGTGCCAGTACCAGAACTAGCGGGGGCTACAATGAGCAGTTCTTC; CDR3 protein: CASTRTSGGYNEQFF
D gene: TRBD1; clone size: -; V gene: TRBV10-3; J gene: TRBJ1-2; CDR3 DNA: TGTGCCACTGGGACAGGGCTCGGCTATGGCTACACCTTC; CDR3 protein: CATGTGLGYGYTF
D gene: TRBD1; clone size: -; V gene: TRBV19; J gene: TRBJ1-3; CDR3 DNA: TGTGCCAGTAGTGGGGCGACAGGGAGGACTGGAAACACCATATATTTT; CDR3 protein: CASSGATGRTGNTIYF
D gene: TRBD1; clone size: -; V gene: TRBV27; J gene: TRBJ2-5; CDR3 DNA: TGTGCCAGCAACCCTGGACGGGGACAGGGGAACTCCGCCGAGACCCAGTACTTC; CDR3 protein: CASNPGRGQGNSAETQYF
D gene: TRBD2; clone size: -; V gene: TRBV6-6; J gene: TRBJ2-7; CDR3 DNA: TGTGCCAGCACCCCCCCGGGGGGGGTGTGGCACGAGCAGTACTTC; CDR3 protein: CASTPPGGVWHEQYF
D gene: TRBD1; clone size: -; V gene: TRBV11-2; J gene: TRBJ1-3; CDR3 DNA: TGTGCCAGCAGCCCATGGGACAGGGTAAACACCATATATTTT; CDR3 protein: CASSPWDRVNTIYF
D gene: -; clone size: -; V gene: TRBV21-1; J gene: TRBJ2-1; CDR3 DNA: TGTGCCAGCAGCAAAGTGCAGTGGACACACTCCTACAATGAGCAGTTCTTC; CDR3 protein: CASSKVQWTHSYNEQFF
D gene: TRBD1; clone size: -; V gene: TRBV19; J gene: TRBJ1-5; CDR3 DNA: TGTGCCAGTAGCCCAGGGGGTCGGCAGCCCCAGCATTTT; CDR3 protein: CASSPGGRQPQHF
D gene: TRBD1; clone size: -; V gene: TRBV5-5; J gene: TRBJ1-5; CDR3 DNA: TGTGCCAGCAGCCCACAACTTGGGACAGCTCCCGGGCTCGATCAGCCCCAGCATTTT; CDR3 protein: CASSPQLGTAPGLDQPQHF
D gene: TRBD1; clone size: -; V gene: TRBV6-1; J gene: TRBJ1-6; CDR3 DNA: TGTGCCAGCAGTGAATTCGCACGACAGGGGGCGGATTCACCCCTCCACTTT; CDR3 protein: CASSEFARQGADSPLHF
D gene: TRBD1; clone size: -; V gene: TRBV30; J gene: TRBJ1-2; CDR3 DNA: TGTGCCTGGAACCGGGACAGACCCTATGGCTACACCTTC; CDR3 protein: CAWNRDRPYGYTF
D gene: TRBD2; clone size: -; V gene: TRBV2; J gene: TRBJ2-1; CDR3 DNA: TGTGCCAGCAGTCCTAGCGGAGGTGAGCAGTTCTTC; CDR3 protein: CASSPSGGEQFF
D gene: TRBD1; clone size: few; V gene: TRBV27; J gene: TRBJ1-4; CDR3 DNA: TGTGCCAGCAGTTTATACCCCGGGACAGGGGCGGGGGAAAAACTGTTTTTT; CDR3 protein: CASSLYPGTGAGEKLFF
D gene: TRBD2; clone size: -; V gene: TRBV6-5; J gene: TRBJ2-1; CDR3 DNA: TGTGCCAGCAGTTACCGAGCGGGACCCTACAATGAGCAGTTCTTC; CDR3 protein: CASSYRAGPYNEQFF
D gene: TRBD1; clone size: few; V gene: TRBV4-3; J gene: TRBJ1-2; CDR3 DNA: TGCGCCAGCAGCCAAGATCCCCAGGGGGAGCTTTATGGCTACACCTTC; CDR3 protein: CASSQDPQGELYGYTF
D gene: TRBD2; clone size: -; V gene: TRBV7-8; J gene: TRBJ2-1; CDR3 DNA: TGTGCCAGCAGCTTAGTGGGCAGCGGGAGCTCATCCTACAATGAGCAGTTCTTC; CDR3 protein: CASSLVGSGSSSYNEQFF
D gene: TRBD1; clone size: few; V gene: TRBV6-5; J gene: TRBJ1-2; CDR3 DNA: TGTGCCAGCAGACCCGGGACAGGCCAGGGGGGCTACACCTTC; CDR3 protein: CASRPGTGQGGYTF
D gene: -; clone size: -; V gene: TRBV27; J gene: TRBJ1-2; CDR3 DNA: TGTGCCAGCGCAAACTACCCCCCTAGGGCGGGAGGAGATGGCTACACCTTC; CDR3 protein: CASANYPPRAGGDGYTF
D gene: TRBD2; clone size: -; V gene: TRBV10-1; J gene: TRBJ2-1; CDR3 DNA: TGCGCCAGCAGTAGCGGGGGGTTGGGTGAGCAGTTCTTC; CDR3 protein: CASSSGGLGEQFF
D gene: -; clone size: -; V gene: TRBV27; J gene: TRBJ2-3; CDR3 DNA: TGTGCCAGCAGTTCGGGGATTCCCCCAGATACGCAGTATTTT; CDR3 protein: CASSSGIPPDTQYF
D gene: TRBD2; clone size: -; V gene: TRBV5-1; J gene: TRBJ2-1; CDR3 DNA: TGCGCCAGCAGCTTGGAGGGGACTAGCGGCTACAATGAGCAGTTCTTC; CDR3 protein: CASSLEGTSGYNEQFF
D gene: -; clone size: -; V gene: TRBV7-2; J gene: TRBJ2-2; CDR3 DNA: TGTGCCAGCAGCTTAACGGTGAACACCGGGGAGCTGTTTTTT; CDR3 protein: CASSLTVNTGELFF
D gene: TRBD2; clone size: few; V gene: TRBV7-2; J gene: TRBJ2-3; CDR3 DNA: TGTGCCAGCAGCTTAGGTTGGACTAGTGCTGGAACGCAGTATTTT; CDR3 protein: CASSLGWTSAGTQYF
D gene: TRBD2; clone size: -; V gene: TRBV11-3; J gene: TRBJ2-3; CDR3 DNA: TGTGCCAGCACCCATTCTCTAGCGGGAGGCGAAGATACGCAGTATTTT; CDR3 protein: CASTHSLAGGEDTQYF
D gene: -; clone size: -; V gene: TRBV30; J gene: TRBJ2-7; CDR3 DNA: TGTGCCTGGGTTAACAGTCCCTCCTACGAGCAGTACTTC; CDR3 protein: CAWVNSPSYEQYF
D gene: -; clone size: few; V gene: TRBV27; J gene: TRBJ1-1; CDR3 DNA: TGTGCCAGCAGTCGTCAGGGGCGGGACACTGAAGCTTTCTTT; CDR3 protein: CASSRQGRDTEAFF
D gene: -; clone size: -; V gene: TRBV27; J gene: TRBJ2-3; CDR3 DNA: TGTGCCAGCAGTTTTACAGGTTCCACAGATACGCAGTATTTT; CDR3 protein: CASSFTGSTDTQYF
D gene: TRBD1; clone size: -; V gene: TRBV7-6; J gene: TRBJ1-4; CDR3 DNA: TGTGCCAGCAGCTATAGACAGGGGGCTTCGGTTGAAAAACTGTTTTTT; CDR3 protein: CASSYRQGASVEKLFF
D gene: -; clone size: -; V gene: TRBV5-1; J gene: TRBJ2-7; CDR3 DNA: TGCGCCAGCAGCGAACAGGGCCACGAGCAGTACTTC; CDR3 protein: CASSEQGHEQYF
D gene: -; clone size: -; V gene: TRBV11-2; J gene: TRBJ2-3; CDR3 DNA: TGTGCCAGCAGCTTAGGTCGTACAGATACGCAGTATTTT; CDR3 protein: CASSLGRTDTQYF
D gene: -; clone size: -; V gene: TRBV27; J gene: TRBJ2-6; CDR3 DNA: TGTGCCAGCACCTCTTACACAGGCCCCATCTCTGGGGCCAACGTCCTGACTTTC; CDR3 protein: CASTSYTGPISGANVLTF
D gene: -; clone size: -; V gene: TRBV7-9; J gene: TRBJ2-5; CDR3 DNA: TGTGCCAGCAGCTCTAGGGGGGGGGAGACCCAGTACTTC; CDR3 protein: CASSSRGGETQYF
D gene: -; clone size: -; V gene: TRBV28; J gene: TRBJ1-5; CDR3 DNA: TGTGCCAGCATTATAGCGGGTGTGATTCAGCCCCAGCATTTT; CDR3 protein: CASIIAGVIQPQHF
D gene: TRBD1; clone size: -; V gene: TRBV18; J gene: TRBJ1-5; CDR3 DNA: TGTGCCAGCTCACGGGACAGGGGCGGATCAGGTCAGCCCCAGCATTTT; CDR3 protein: CASSRDRGGSGQPQHF
D gene: -; clone size: -; V gene: TRBV5-1; J gene: TRBJ2-2; CDR3 DNA: TGCGCCAGCAGCTTGGCTAGGTGGGGGGGCCGGGGACTCGCCGGGGAGCTGTTTTTT; CDR3 protein: CASSLARWGGRGLAGELFF
D gene: TRBD1; clone size: -; V gene: TRBV6-5; J gene: TRBJ2-5; CDR3 DNA: TGTGCCAGCAGTGGAGGGACAGGGGGCCAAGAGACCCAGTACTTC; CDR3 protein: CASSGGTGGQETQYF
D gene: -; clone size: -; V gene: TRBV14; J gene: TRBJ2-3; CDR3 DNA: TGTGCCAGCAGCCAAGCCGGGGTCGGCACAGATACGCAGTATTTT; CDR3 protein: CASSQAGVGTDTQYF
D gene: -; clone size: -; V gene: TRBV4-3; J gene: TRBJ1-2; CDR3 DNA: TGCGCCAGCTCCCAACAGAGCCACAGTGGCTACACCTTC; CDR3 protein: CASSQQSHSGYTF
D gene: -; clone size: -; V gene: TRBV11-3; J gene: TRBJ2-3; CDR3 DNA: TGTGCCAGCAGCTCCCCGACAGACGGCACAGATACGCAGTATTTT; CDR3 protein: CASSSPTDGTDTQYF